The sequence of this T cell receptor beta chain was determined in a study of T cells in Graves' hyperthyroidism and ophthalmopathy. Notes on the study in general: Researchers report that a 13 V-J model separated ophthalmopathy from stable hyperthyroidism. Within blood appeared most thyroid clonotypes that had expanded above 0.001.

From RNA transcripts, TCR beta CDR3 regions were amplified. The TCR CDR3 was amplified in a first-round RT-PCR using the HTBI primer set. TCRdb reprocessed the multiplex PCR reads with MiXCR, giving one entry per CDR3 protein. The sample yields some 770,000 distinct CDR3 sequences, 15% to 20% seen once. This clonotype was counted at least ten times. Its matching antigen is unknown. V was cut by 5 bases and J by 0 bases, with 13 bases left in between. Germline CDR1 and CDR2: SGHAT and FQNNGV. The CDR3 has 15 amino acids. The rearrangement links TRBV11-2 to TRBJ1-1; D is perhaps TRBD1 (6 bases). Sequenced: blood. The clonotype originates from a man aged 18 to 30 with Graves' hyperthyroidism. The chain's CDR3 is CASSRRGFMNTEAFF. CDR3 bases: TGTGCCAGCAGCCGGAGGGGGTTCATGAACACTGAAGCTTTCTTT.